The next 14 T cell receptor beta chains were all read from a single sample in a study of vaccination and CD4 T cells after COVID-19. CD4+ T cells that had been cultured provided DNA sequenced with the Oncomine TCR Beta short-read assay. TCRdb processed the PCR reads anew with MiXCR; each CDR3 protein has one entry. This table holds about 11,000 distinct CDR3 sequences, just under 75% found once. Their cognate antigens are unknown. Treatment meaning: approximately 10-day PBMC culture with coronavirus spike peptide pools or control peptides (ViraFEST assay). Sequenced: CD4+ T cells from blood, cultured in vitro. The receptor set was obtained from a human donor who had recovered from COVID-19.

This clonotype was recorded once. CDR3 in DNA: TGTGCCAGCAGTTTCGACAGGACACCCCTCCACTTT. This encodes CASSFDRTPLHF. This chain links TRBV6-5 with TRBJ1-6, with D perhaps matching TRBD1 (6 bases). CDR1 and CDR2 from the germline V gene are MNHEY and SVGAGI. The CDR3 contains 12 residues. The V end was cut by 4 bases, the J end by 11 bases, with 9 bases between.

The J gene is TRBJ1-2, the V gene TRBV12-3 or TRBV12-4, with D unresolved. Between the trimmed V and J ends, which lost 1 base and 0 bases, there was a span of 12 bases. The length of the CDR3 is 16 residues. CDR3 sequence: CASSLGFSKANYGYTF. CDR3 in DNA: TGTGCCAGCAGTTTAGGTTTCAGCAAAGCTAACTATGGCTACACCTTC.

CDR3 protein: CAISSSGQGGYEQYF. The CDR3 DNA reads as TGTGCCATCAGTTCCTCCGGACAGGGGGGTTACGAGCAGTACTTC. The V gene is TRBV10-3, the J gene TRBJ2-7, with 10 bases matching TRBD1. This CDR3 comprises 15 residues. Germline V CDR1 and CDR2: ENHRY, SYGVKD. The J segment lost 4 bases and the V segment lost 5 bases, leaving 8 bases of the junction unmatched.

This clonotype is termed medium-sized. The genes are TRBV7-8 and TRBJ1-6, with TRBD1 as a possible D gene (6 bases). Trimming left V 7 bases short and J 4 bases short, with 14 bases between. CDR3 size: 15 residues. The germline CDR1 and CDR2 sequences are SGHVS and FQNEAQ. This CDR3 is CASTSQGSYNSPLHF. The CDR3 region has the DNA TGTGCCAGCACCTCACAGGGATCTTATAATTCACCCCTCCACTTT.

The CDR3: CASTPNPSSYEQYF. The CDR3 DNA sequence: TGTGCCAGCACTCCTAACCCCTCCTCCTACGAGCAGTACTTC. The chain couples TRBV6-1 to TRBJ2-7; D gene unclear. Germline assignment: CDR1 MNHNS and CDR2 SASEGT. The germline V and J ends were trimmed by 7 bases and 0 bases, with 13 bases remaining between them. This CDR3 spans 14 amino acids.

The sample holds one count of this clonotype. One junction end does not reproduce the germline sequence, and a read error may be involved. This chain uses TRBV7-9 with TRBJ2-5; 7 bases agree with TRBD1. CDR3 length: 16 residues. The germline V gene has CDR1 SEHNR and CDR2 FQNEAQ (reference sequence). The CDR3 DNA reads TGCGCCAGCAGCAGGACCAGGACAGGACGCCAAGAGACCCAGTACTTC. This sequence encodes CASSRTRTGRQETQYF.

The chain couples TRBV20-1 to TRBJ1-5; weak D call: TRBD1 (6 bases). Per the germline V gene, CDR1 is DFQATT and CDR2 is SNEGSKA (reference sequence). The CDR3 runs to 14 residues. Trimming pared 6 bases from V and 3 bases from J, leaving 15 bases between. The CDR3 protein is CSALPGQSNQPQHF. The DNA of the CDR3 is TGCAGTGCACTCCCCGGACAGTCCAATCAGCCCCAGCATTTT.

The table lists this clonotype with a count of one. The rearrangement links TRBV27 to TRBJ1-6; tentative D call: TRBD1 (5 bases). The V end was cut by 2 bases, the J end by 10 bases, with 15 bases between. Germline lookup yields CDR1 MNHEY and CDR2 SMNVEV (reference sequence). The CDR3 sequence is 15 residues long. CDR3 region: CASSLTGRVGSPLHF. CDR3 coding DNA: TGTGCCAGCAGTTTAACCGGCAGGGTAGGGTCACCCCTCCACTTT.

This chain uses TRBV7-8 with TRBJ1-2; D remains ambiguous. This CDR3 is 13 amino acids long. The V gene's germline CDR1 is SGHVS and CDR2 FQNEAQ. V gave up 3 bases and J gave up 7 bases, with 12 bases separating them. The CDR3, as DNA: TGTGCCAGCAGCTTGGGCTGGGAAGGTGGCTACACCTTC. It yields the protein CASSLGWEGGYTF.

The chain links TRBV18 to TRBJ1-6; D remains unclear. Trimming stripped 3 bases from V and 6 bases from J, with 6 bases between. Germline V CDR1 and CDR2: KGHSH, LQKENI. The CDR3 is 13 amino acids. CDR3 in amino acids: CASSPDGNSPLHF. The CDR3 DNA reads TGTGCCAGCTCACCGGACGGTAATTCACCCCTCCACTTT.

The chain employs TRBV7-2 and TRBJ2-6; D perhaps matches TRBD2 (6 bases). Germline CDR1 SGHTA, CDR2 FQGNSA. The CDR3 has 16 amino acids. The ends were cut back, 3 bases at V and 0 bases at J, with 9 bases in the middle. Here the CDR3 DNA reads TGTGCCAGCAGCTTCCTCGGGGGCTCTGGGGCCAACGTCCTGACTTTC. Translated, it gives CASSFLGGSGANVLTF. The variable domain in full, completed from reference TRBV7-2 and TRBJ2-6, reads GAGVSQSPSNKVTEKGKDVELRCDPISGHTALYWYRQSLGQGLEFLIYFQGNSAPDKSGLPSDRFSAERTGGSVSTLTIQRTQQEDSAVYLCASSFLGGSGANVLTFGAGSRLTVL.

The table lists this clonotype with a few counts. The chain uses TRBV6-2 or TRBV6-3 and TRBJ2-1, with no clear D. This CDR3 spans 14 amino acids. V was cut by 6 bases and J by 8 bases, with 17 bases left in between. Germline assignment: CDR1 MNHEY and CDR2 SVGEGT. For the CDR3, the DNA is TGTGCCAGCAGGCTGGGTACTGTTGTACATGAGCAGTTCTTC. Translating gives CASRLGTVVHEQFF.

The chain uses TRBV6-1 and TRBJ2-1, with 15 bases matching TRBD2. Losses at the gene ends were 5 bases for V and 5 bases for J; bases not matched to a gene: 4. CDR3 size: 16 residues. Germline V CDR1 and CDR2: MNHNS, SASEGT. The CDR3 is CASSHGLAGGDNEQFF. In DNA, the CDR3 is TGTGCCAGCAGTCACGGACTAGCGGGAGGGGACAATGAGCAGTTCTTC.

The chain recombines TRBV28 with TRBJ1-2; D perhaps matches TRBD1 (6 bases). Germline assignment: CDR1 MDHEN and CDR2 SYDVKM. CDR3 length: 16 residues. Trimming shortened V by 2 bases and J by 5 bases, and 18 bases separated the two germline ends. This chain's CDR3 is CASSLPLGPGVYGYTF. DNA of the CDR3: TGTGCCAGCAGTTTACCCCTCGGACCAGGGGTGTATGGCTACACCTTC.